Shown below are 21 T cell receptor beta chains from a single sample sequenced in a study of blood T cell repertoires in COVID-19. Assay: immunoSEQ multiplex PCR; the TCRdb copy retains only in-frame clones and omits some. The table lists around 300,000 clones, about nine tenths of them singletons. The sequenced sample was peripheral blood. Receptors originate from a woman aged 30 to 39 with COVID-19, enrolled during active disease.

The V call is TRBV7-9, the J call TRBJ2-7; tentatively, D is TRBD1 (5 bases). This CDR3 spans 12 amino acids. The germline gives CDR1 SEHNR, CDR2 FQNEAQ (reference sequence). V lost 4 bases and J lost 6, with 10 bases in between. CDR3 bases: TGTGCCAGCAGCTCAGGGTACGGCGAGCAGTACTTC. Its protein is CASSSGYGEQYF.

V is TRBV29-1 and J is TRBJ2-5; TRBD2 aligns across 7 bases. The V gene's germline CDR1 is SQVTM and CDR2 ANQGSEA. The CDR3 extends over 14 amino acids. The junction had 12 bases not matched to a gene; V was cut back by 6 bases and J by 5 bases. CDR3 residues: CSVRYGTKKETQYF. The DNA for the CDR3 is TGCAGCGTGCGATACGGGACTAAGAAGGAGACCCAGTACTTC.

This clone was detected only once. V usage is TRBV9 and J usage is TRBJ2-3, with 10 positions matching TRBD2. The J segment lost 2 bases and the V segment lost 3 bases, leaving 3 bases of the junction unmatched. Germline V gene lookup returns CDR1 SGDLS and CDR2 YYNGEE. The CDR3 loop spans 15 amino acids. CDR3 DNA: TGTGCCAGCAGCGGAGCGGGAGGGTTCACAGATACGCAGTATTTT. It yields the protein CASSGAGGFTDTQYF.

This chain joins TRBV5-4 and TRBJ2-6, with 10 bases identical to TRBD1. Germline V lookup: CDR1 SGHNT, CDR2 YYREEE (reference sequence). CDR3 length: 18 residues. After removal of 5 bases from V and 3 bases from J, the junction contained 11 bases not matched to a gene. DNA for the CDR3: TGTGCCAGCAGTAGGAGACAGGGGGCCATTAGTGGGGCCAACGTCCTGACTTTC. This translates into CASSRRQGAISGANVLTF.

V gene TRBV5-6 combines with J gene TRBJ1-3; D call uncertain. The germline CDR1 and CDR2 sequences are SGHDT and YYEEEE. The CDR3 is 17 amino acids. Deletions cut 0 bases from V and 0 bases from J, with 13 bases between. CDR3 protein: CASSLGLGRRSGNTIYF. The CDR3 DNA is TGTGCCAGCAGCTTGGGGTTGGGCCGCCGCTCTGGAAACACCATATATTTT.

The chain recombines TRBV6-5 with TRBJ2-3; the match to TRBD2 covers 9 bases. This CDR3 region has 16 residues. Losses at the gene ends were 0 bases for V and 3 bases for J; bases not matched to a gene: 4. CDR1 MNHEY and CDR2 SVGAGI come from the germline V gene. This CDR3 is CASSYSRAGGTDTQYF. The DNA for the CDR3 is TGTGCCAGCAGTTACTCGAGAGCGGGAGGAACAGATACGCAGTATTTT.

The V call is TRBV29-1, the J call TRBJ2-3; D is possibly TRBD2 (5 bases). This CDR3 region has 11 residues. V dropped 5 bases and J dropped 5 bases, with 8 bases sitting between them. Per the germline V gene, CDR1 is SQVTM and CDR2 is ANQGSEA. The CDR3 DNA sequence: TGCAGCGTTCCCAGCGGAGATACGCAGTATTTT. Its protein is CSVPSGDTQYF.

The V call is TRBV5-1, the J call TRBJ1-1; possibly TRBD1 for D (6 bases). The length of the CDR3 is 14 residues. V shed 0 bases and J shed 6 bases, with 12 bases lying between them. In germline, CDR1 is SGHRS, CDR2 YFSETQ. CDR3 sequence reads: CASSLGTGRAEAFF. The CDR3 nucleotides are TGCGCCAGCAGCTTGGGAACAGGGAGGGCTGAAGCTTTCTTT.

The chain combines TRBV28 with TRBJ2-2, with 13 bases fitting TRBD2. Germline V lookup: CDR1 MDHEN, CDR2 SYDVKM. The V gene end was trimmed by 2 bases and the J gene end by 4 bases; junction bases not matched to a gene: 7. The CDR3 covers 18 residues. CDR3 nucleotides: TGTGCCAGCAGTTTAACCCGAGGACTAGCGGGAGCCACCGGGGAGCTGTTTTTT. It encodes CASSLTRGLAGATGELFF.

The gene calls are TRBV5-1 and TRBJ2-1, with 9 bases aligning to TRBD2. V was pared by 1 base and J by 7 bases, with 6 bases of the junction left unmatched. Germline V CDR1 and CDR2: SGHRS, YFSETQ. The CDR3 runs to 15 residues. The CDR3 protein is CASSLSSGRSNEQFF. DNA of the CDR3: TGCGCCAGCAGCTTGAGTAGCGGGAGATCAAATGAGCAGTTCTTC. The full variable domain, its missing parts supplied by reference TRBV5-1 and TRBJ2-1, is KAGVTQTPRYLIKTRGQQVTLSCSPISGHRSVSWYQQTPGQGLQFLFEYFSETQRNKGNFPGRFSGRQFSNSRSEMNVSTLELGDSALYLCASSLSSGRSNEQFFGPGTRLTVL.

This chain connects TRBV11-2 to TRBJ1-1; D is possibly TRBD1 (5 bases). In germline, CDR1 is SGHAT, CDR2 FQNNGV. V lost 5 bases and J lost 0, with 7 bases in between. This CDR3 region has 13 residues. CDR3 residues: CASSQTVNTEAFF. The CDR3 region has the DNA TGTGCCAGCAGCCAGACAGTGAACACTGAAGCTTTCTTT. The variable domain in full, completed from reference TRBV11-2 and TRBJ1-1, reads EAGVAQSPRYKIIEKRQSVAFWCNPISGHATLYWYQQILGQGPKLLIQFQNNGVVDDSQLPKDRFSAERLKGVDSTLKIQPAKLEDSAVYLCASSQTVNTEAFFGQGTRLTVV.

This chain connects TRBV28 to TRBJ1-5; D call uncertain. Trimming cost V 5 bases and J 0 bases, with 8 bases left between them. The CDR3 consists of 14 residues. The germline CDR1 and CDR2 sequences are MDHEN and SYDVKM. CDR3 bases: TGTGCCAGCAGTCCCCCCTCTAGCAATCAGCCCCAGCATTTT. It translates to CASSPPSSNQPQHF. Looking up the rest from reference TRBV28 and TRBJ1-5 gives the full variable domain: DVKVTQSSRYLVKRTGEKVFLECVQDMDHENMFWYRQDPGLGLRLIYFSYDVKMKEKGDIPEGYSVSREKKERFSLILESASTNQTSMYLCASSPPSSNQPQHFGDGTRLSIL.

The chain couples TRBV29-1 to TRBJ2-5; the D gene is possibly TRBD2 (6 bases). Germline V gives CDR1 SQVTM, CDR2 ANQGSEA. The V end was cut by 5 bases, the J end by 5 bases, with 12 bases between. The CDR3 consists of 12 residues. CDR3 loop: CSVRAGRETQYF. CDR3 nucleotides: TGCAGCGTTCGAGCGGGCCGGGAGACCCAGTACTTC.

The table lists this clone with a count of one. The rearrangement links TRBV29-1 to TRBJ2-3, with D perhaps TRBD2 (5 bases). CDR1 and CDR2 (germline): SQVTM, ANQGSEA. The CDR3 runs 14 residues. V was clipped by 5 bases and J by 5 bases, with 17 bases between them. DNA for the CDR3: TGCAGCGTTACCGACTCGCTCCGGGGAGATACGCAGTATTTT. Translation: CSVTDSLRGDTQYF.

This clone came up a few times. The chain joins TRBV6-6 to TRBJ2-2, with 7 bases fitting TRBD2. V shed 0 bases, J shed 7 bases, and the junction held 8 bases outside the gene matches. CDR1 is MNHNY and CDR2 is SVGAGI in the germline V gene (reference sequence). The CDR3 consists of 16 residues. CDR3 residues: CASSYSLLGRNGELFF. CDR3 in DNA: TGTGCCAGCAGTTACTCCCTTCTCGGGAGGAACGGGGAGCTGTTTTTT.

This rearrangement joins TRBV5-6 to TRBJ1-1; no reliable D call. Germline CDR1 and CDR2: SGHDT and YYEEEE. The CDR3 length is 13 residues. V was trimmed by 0 bases and J by 5 bases, leaving 8 bases between them. CDR3 in amino acids: CASSLAPGTEAFF. CDR3 DNA sequence: TGTGCCAGCAGCTTGGCCCCGGGGACTGAAGCTTTCTTT.

The chain is built from TRBV7-9 and TRBJ1-5, with 8 bases lining up with TRBD1. Per the germline V gene, CDR1 is SEHNR and CDR2 is FQNEAQ (reference sequence). The ends lost 6 bases at V and 6 bases at J; junction bases unmatched: 7. The CDR3 has 14 residues. CDR3: CASRGTGAFQPQHF. The CDR3 region has the DNA TGTGCCAGCAGGGGGACAGGAGCCTTTCAGCCCCAGCATTTT.

The V gene is TRBV5-1, the J gene TRBJ2-4; D may be TRBD2 (6 bases). The CDR3 totals 14 residues. Germline V gene data show CDR1 as SGHRS and CDR2 as YFSETQ. Trimming stripped 0 bases from V and 9 bases from J, with 13 bases between. Here the CDR3 reads CASSLDVGGIIQYF. In nucleotides, the CDR3 is TGCGCCAGCAGCTTGGACGTAGGCGGGATCATTCAGTACTTC.

The chain uses TRBV7-9 and TRBJ1-4, with 8 bases matching TRBD1. Germline V gives CDR1 SEHNR, CDR2 FQNEAQ (reference sequence). This CDR3 spans 15 amino acids. J was trimmed by 5 bases and V by 0 bases; bases with no gene match: 2. The CDR3, as DNA: TGTGCCAGCAGCTTAGCCGGGACAGGAAATGAAAAACTGTTTTTT. This encodes CASSLAGTGNEKLFF.

V and J are TRBV6-5 and TRBJ1-1, with 7 bases matching TRBD1. With 2 bases clipped from V and 11 bases from J, the junction kept 11 bases outside the gene matches. The V gene's germline CDR1 is MNHEY and CDR2 SVGAGI. The CDR3 contains 14 residues. DNA for the CDR3: TGTGCCAGCAGTTACGGGGAGACAGGGACGATGGCTTTCTTT. Amino acids: CASSYGETGTMAFF.

This clone was seen a single time. The chain recombines TRBV19 with TRBJ1-4; D might be TRBD1 (5 bases). Germline lookup yields CDR1 LNHDA and CDR2 SQIVND (reference sequence). Between the trimmed V and J ends, which lost 5 bases and 1 base, there was a span of 8 bases. CDR3 length: 14 amino acids. The chain's CDR3 is CASSDSRTNEKLFF. CDR3 in DNA: TGTGCCAGTAGTGACAGCAGAACTAATGAAAAACTGTTTTTT.